This T cell receptor beta chain emerged from a study of blood T cell repertoires in COVID-19 (dated by TCRdb to between 2020 and 2021). With regard to the full study: The collaborator samples originated in the United States, Italy and Spain and spanned the acute and convalescent phases of COVID-19. The material from the prospective study consisted of cDNA or gDNA derived from T cells, B-cell-depleted T cells, or PBMCs. Deeply sampled blood TCRbeta repertoires from subjects exposed to, actively infected with, or recovered from COVID-19 were included in the dataset. A freely available public database, intended as a resource for researchers studying the immune response to SARS-CoV-2, is where the repertoires were released. The samples were drawn from two sources: the first 160 participants of the ongoing ImmuneRACE study, and fewer than 1,500 subjects contributed by 6 global collaborators. The sample metadata nearly always contained a de-identified subject ID, COVID-19 status, age in years and sex. Where HLA class I and class II types were available, the types were taken from metadata supplied by the sample provider, not from assay-based typing. Summary of the overall study and its limitations: The amount of clinical and demographic metadata varied by source and participant and was provided uncurated.

Taken from the germline V gene (reference sequence), the CDR1 and CDR2 loops are PRHDT and FYEKMQ. The CDR3 runs 13 amino acids, cysteine and phenylalanine included. CDR3 DNA is the only sequence kept; it has 39 bases, read in frame from the first base. Trimming costs V 10 bases and J 5 bases, and their ends lie 17 bases apart. Worth noting for this clone: Its antigen is unknown. Nothing much larger sits one base from this clone, and base qualities are not available.

A second Seattle source provided samples from volunteer blood donors who had recovered from COVID-19. The collaborating institutions used their own protocols to collect whole blood in K2EDTA tubes. Collaborator samples were shipped for TCRbeta analysis as frozen whole blood, isolated PBMCs, or DNA extracted from either sample type. TCRbeta CDR3 regions were amplified from genomic DNA using the immunoSEQ Assay, a bias-controlled multiplex PCR. Turning to the authors' computational methods: The number of nucleated cells in each sample was estimated from the amplification of reference gene primers within the assay. To quantify the absolute abundance of each unique TCRbeta CDR3 rearrangement, sequence reads were collapsed and filtered. For each sample, productive Simpson clonality was calculated as the square root of Simpson's diversity index over productive rearrangements. In its TCRdb copy, this immuneACCESS table keeps in-frame sequences only and misses some clones. Where compared with another copy, unresolved V genes explain less than half of these, and the others have no known cause. Clonal size and the V and J genes are those of that table, whereas D and trimming came from the DNA. The table for this sample lists over 200,000 clones; roughly 87% of them were counted only once. The ten largest make up around 12% of the sample.

The specimen was peripheral blood. The sequence was obtained from a woman in her late teens or twenties who had recovered from COVID-19. This chain is built from TRBV13 and TRBJ2-5, with TRBD1 tentatively as D gene (7 bases match). The CDR3 region has the sequence CATSGGSIETQYF. The DNA is as follows: TGTGCCACGTCAGGGGGGTCCATTGAGACCCAGTACTTC.